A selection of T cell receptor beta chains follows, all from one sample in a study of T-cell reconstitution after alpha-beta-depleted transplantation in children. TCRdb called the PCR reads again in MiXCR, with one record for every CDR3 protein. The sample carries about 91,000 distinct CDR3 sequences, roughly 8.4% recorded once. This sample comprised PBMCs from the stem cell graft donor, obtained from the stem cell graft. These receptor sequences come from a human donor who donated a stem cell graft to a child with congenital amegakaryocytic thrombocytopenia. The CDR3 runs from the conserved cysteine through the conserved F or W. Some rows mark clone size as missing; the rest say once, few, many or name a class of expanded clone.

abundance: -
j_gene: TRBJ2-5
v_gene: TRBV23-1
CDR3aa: CASSHGGQQETQYF

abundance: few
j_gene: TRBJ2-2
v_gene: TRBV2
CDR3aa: CASSETGANTGELFF

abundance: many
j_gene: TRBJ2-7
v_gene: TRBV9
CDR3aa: CASSPRGAGEQYF

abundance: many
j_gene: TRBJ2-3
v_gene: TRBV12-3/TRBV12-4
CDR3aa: CASSRGQGAGTDTQYF

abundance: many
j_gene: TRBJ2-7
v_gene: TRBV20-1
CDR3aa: CSAHKTDTYEQYF

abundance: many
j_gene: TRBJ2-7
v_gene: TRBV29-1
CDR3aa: CSVGMGVYEQYF

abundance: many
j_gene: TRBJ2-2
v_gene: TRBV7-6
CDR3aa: CASSLGPSGNTGELFF

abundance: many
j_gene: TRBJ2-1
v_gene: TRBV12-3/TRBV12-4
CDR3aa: CASSRTSGGGEQFF

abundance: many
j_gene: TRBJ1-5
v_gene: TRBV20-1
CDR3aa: CSAITGNQPQHF

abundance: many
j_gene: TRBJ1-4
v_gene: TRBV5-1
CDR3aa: CASSLYASMNEKLFF

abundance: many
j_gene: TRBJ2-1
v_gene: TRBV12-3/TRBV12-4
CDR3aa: CASSLGGGSFF

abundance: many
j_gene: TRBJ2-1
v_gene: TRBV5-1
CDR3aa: CASSDRTGSYNEQFF

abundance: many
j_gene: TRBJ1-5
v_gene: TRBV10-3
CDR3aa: CALRDRDREPQHF

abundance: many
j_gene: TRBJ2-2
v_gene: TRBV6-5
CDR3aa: CASSYRRDTGELFF

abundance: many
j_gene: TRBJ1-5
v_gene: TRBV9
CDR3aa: CASSVRGAHQPQHF

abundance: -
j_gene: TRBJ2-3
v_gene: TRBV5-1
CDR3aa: CASSRGETTDTQYF

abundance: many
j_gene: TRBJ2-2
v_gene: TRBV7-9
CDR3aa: CASRPGQTGTGELFF

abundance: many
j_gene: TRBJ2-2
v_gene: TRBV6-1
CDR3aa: CASSAWRVYGKNTGELFF

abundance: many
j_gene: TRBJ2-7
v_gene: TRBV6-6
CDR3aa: CASRPAGYEQYF

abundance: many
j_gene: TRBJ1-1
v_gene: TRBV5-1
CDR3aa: CASSPMGGAVNTEAFF

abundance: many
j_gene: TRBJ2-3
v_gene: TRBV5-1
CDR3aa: CASSPGLAGDTDTQYF

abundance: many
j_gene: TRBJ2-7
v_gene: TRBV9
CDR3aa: CASSPSQPAHEQYF

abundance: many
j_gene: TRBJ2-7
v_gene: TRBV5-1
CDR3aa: CASSSYGDSGPSEQYF

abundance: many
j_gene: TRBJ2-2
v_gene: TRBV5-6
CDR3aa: CASSLNGGHGELFF

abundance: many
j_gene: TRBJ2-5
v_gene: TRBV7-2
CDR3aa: CASSRTRTEETQYF

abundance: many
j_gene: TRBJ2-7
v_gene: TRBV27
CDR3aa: CASNRRGGEQYF

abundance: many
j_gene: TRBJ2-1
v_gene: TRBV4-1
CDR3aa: CASTHVGRRSYNEQFF

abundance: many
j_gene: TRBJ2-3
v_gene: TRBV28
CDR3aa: CASSWSGGARTDTQYF

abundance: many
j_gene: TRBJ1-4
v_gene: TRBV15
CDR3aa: CATSRGQANEKLFF

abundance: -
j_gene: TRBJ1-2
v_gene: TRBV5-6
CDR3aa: CASSSGTGIYGYTF

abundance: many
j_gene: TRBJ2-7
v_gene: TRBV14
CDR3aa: CASSQTQGKYEQYF

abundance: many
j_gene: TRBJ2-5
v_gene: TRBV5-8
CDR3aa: CASSSLAWETQYF

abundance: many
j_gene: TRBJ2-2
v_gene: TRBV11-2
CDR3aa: CASSPEAARSLNTGELFF

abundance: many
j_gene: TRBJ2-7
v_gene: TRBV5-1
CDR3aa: CASRYRVASYEQYF

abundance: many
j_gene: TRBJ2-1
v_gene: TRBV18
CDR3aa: CASSPAGTSVEQFF

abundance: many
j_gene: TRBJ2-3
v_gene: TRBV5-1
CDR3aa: CASSLQGPGTDTQYF

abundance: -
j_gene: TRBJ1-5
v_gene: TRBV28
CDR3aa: CASSFQGDQPQHF